This note documents a single T cell receptor beta chain sequence. This sample is part of a study of blood T cell repertoires in COVID-19. Study-wide context: Samples representing acute and convalescent COVID-19 were sourced from the United States, Italy and Spain. The cDNA or gDNA used as material had been derived from T cells, B-cell-depleted T cells, or PBMCs.

Original analysis: Using reference gene primer amplification, nucleated cell counts were estimated. Libraries were prepared by immunoSEQ multiplex PCR; TCRdb keeps only in-frame clonotypes and omits some of them. The V and J calls and clone size come from that table; D and trimming were worked out from the DNA. The sample has around 310,000 clones; 85% to 90% are singletons. Individuals drawn from around 24 US areas were about 18 to 89 years old. In germline, CDR1 is SGHTA, CDR2 FQGNSA. CDR3 length: 13 residues. Trimming stripped 5 bases from V and 7 bases from J, with 15 bases between. This chain joins TRBV7-2 and TRBJ2-7; tentatively, D is TRBD1 (5 bases). Source material: PBMCs or T cells enriched from blood (not recorded which). This sequence was found in a woman aged 25 to 45 who had recovered from COVID-19. In DNA form, the CDR3 reads TGTGCCAGCAGCCCACCAGGGTTCGGAGAGCAGTACTTC. This sequence encodes CASSPPGFGEQYF.